Many counts were recorded for the clone carrying this T cell receptor (beta chain). What it recognizes is unknown. Deletions cut 5 bases from V and 7 bases from J, with 11 bases between. The CDR3 is 12 residues long. CDR1 SGHVS and CDR2 FNYEAQ come from the germline V gene. This specimen belongs to a study of T cells after yellow fever vaccination. Study-level points and caveats: Primary-vaccination clones mostly resurfaced post-booster (under 98% CD4, roughly 87% CD8). Weaker, the secondary response had a peak occurring faster, on day 5 versus 15.

TCRdb called the 5' RACE reads again in MiXCR, with one record for every CDR3 protein. Seen here are 450,000 to 650,000 distinct CDR3 sequences, 20% to 25% observed once, and the top ten hold 15% to 20%. The sequences come from PBMCs, collected around 3 weeks after the first yellow fever vaccination. The rearrangement joins TRBV7-6 to TRBJ1-1; D is ambiguous. This receptor was identified in a man between 18 and 29 years old who received the YFV17D yellow fever vaccine. CDR3 in amino acids: CASSVGGREAFF. For the CDR3, the DNA is TGTGCCAGCAGCGTTGGAGGTCGTGAAGCTTTCTTT.